This T cell receptor (beta chain) was sequenced during a study of shared T cell receptors in the human thymus. Trimming removed 9 bases from V and 8 bases from J, with 21 bases in between. Germline CDR1 SGHNT, CDR2 YYREEE (reference sequence). The CDR3 runs to 14 residues. The assay was immunoSEQ multiplex PCR, and TCRdb's table has in-frame clones only and misses some. Of 600,000 or so clones in the sample, more than 70% were seen once. The same specimen was also included in a second study, on human thymus T cells. Per that paper: Resections obtained during corrective heart surgery supplied the thymus tissue.

The TCR comes from a boy under two years old with a congenital heart defect. Sequenced input: thymocytes. The chain couples TRBV5-4 to TRBJ2-1; a possible D gene is TRBD2 (5 bases). CDR3 coding DNA: TGTGCCACCAACGACCCGGGCACCGGGGATGAGCAGTTCTTC. Translation gives CATNDPGTGDEQFF. Filled out from reference TRBV5-4 and TRBJ2-1, the complete variable domain reads ETGVTQSPTHLIKTRGQQVTLRCSSQSGHNTVSWYQQALGQGPQFIFQYYREEENGRGNFPPRFSGLQFPNYSSELNVNALELDDSALYLCATNDPGTGDEQFFGPGTRLTVL.